A single sample is the source of the 28 T cell receptor beta chains below, sequenced in a study of T cells in Graves' hyperthyroidism and ophthalmopathy. TCR beta CDR3 regions were amplified from RNA transcripts. RT-PCR in the first round (using the HTBI primer set) targeted the TCR CDR3. TCRdb passed the multiplex PCR reads through MiXCR, listing each CDR3 protein once. Seen here are hundreds of thousands of distinct CDR3 sequences, approximately 15% observed once, and the top ten hold 4.3%. Material for sequencing was blood. The receptor source for this set is a woman in her thirties or forties with Graves' ophthalmopathy.

This chain connects TRBV5-7 to TRBJ2-3; 12 nucleotides align to TRBD2. TRBV5-7 is an ORF; its function is uncertain. The CDR3 extends over 19 amino acids. V lost 4 bases and J lost 4; bases outside the gene matches: 16. The CDR3 DNA is TGTGCCAGCAGCCTATCACGGACTAGCGGGATAAGGGGATCAGATACGCAGTATTTT. Residues: CASSLSRTSGIRGSDTQYF.

This clonotype was counted many times. V is TRBV28 and J is TRBJ2-5; weak D call: TRBD2 (7 bases). The germline gives CDR1 MDHEN, CDR2 SYDVKM. This CDR3 spans 13 amino acids. Trimming stripped 7 bases from V and 2 bases from J, with 11 bases between. The CDR3 sequence: CASKGGNQETQYF. The CDR3 DNA reads TGTGCCAGCAAGGGGGGGAATCAAGAGACCCAGTACTTC.

The rearrangement uses TRBV2 and TRBJ1-4, with unresolved D. Per germline, CDR1 SNHLY and CDR2 FYNNEI. The CDR3 spans 13 residues. The V gene lost 4 bases and the J gene lost 7 bases, with 10 bases spanning the gap. The CDR3 bases are TGTGCCAGCAGTGGTGTTCCGGGTGAAAAACTGTTTTTT. Translation: CASSGVPGEKLFF.

This clonotype was observed many times. The chain links TRBV6-5 to TRBJ2-7, with D perhaps assigned TRBD1 or TRBD2 (5 bases each). The CDR3 covers 17 residues. V was shortened by 2 bases and J by 2 bases, with 19 bases between the two germline ends. CDR1 is MNHEY, CDR2 SVGAGI, per germline. The CDR3 coding sequence is TGTGCCAGCAGTTACGGGGCTTTCGGACCGGGACCCTACGAGCAGTACTTC. Encoded protein: CASSYGAFGPGPYEQYF.

This clonotype has ten or more counts. The chain recombines TRBV3-1 with TRBJ1-5; no firm D call. The germline V gene has CDR1 LGHDT and CDR2 YNNKEL (reference sequence). The V end was cut by 1 base, the J end by 5 bases, with 9 bases between. The CDR3 runs to 14 residues. CDR3 nucleotides: TGTGCCAGCAGCCAAGCAGCCTCCCATCAGCCCCAGCATTTT. Its translation: CASSQAASHQPQHF.

This clonotype came up many times. The CDR3 spells CSATDLQGDGETQYF. In nucleotides, the CDR3 is TGCAGTGCTACCGACCTTCAGGGAGACGGAGAGACCCAGTACTTC. This rearrangement joins TRBV20-1 to TRBJ2-5; D assignment may be TRBD1 or TRBD2 (5 bases each). The CDR3 is 15 residues long. Germline loops: CDR1 DFQATT, CDR2 SNEGSKA (reference sequence). Trimming stripped 4 bases from V and 4 bases from J, with 19 bases between.

This clonotype was picked up many times. The chain combines TRBV12-3 or TRBV12-4 with TRBJ1-1; D gene ambiguous. The V end was cut by 0 bases, the J end by 4 bases, with 12 bases between. This CDR3 comprises 15 residues. Here the CDR3 reads CASSLARGQATEAFF. CDR3 sequence (DNA): TGTGCCAGCAGTTTAGCGCGAGGGCAAGCCACTGAAGCTTTCTTT.

In its sample, this clonotype was seen many times. The V gene is TRBV6-2 or TRBV6-3, the J gene TRBJ1-1, with a possible D match to TRBD1 (5 bases). Germline values: CDR1 MNHEY, CDR2 SVGEGT. The CDR3 spans 15 residues. V was clipped by 6 bases and J by 8 bases, with 22 bases between them. DNA for the CDR3: TGTGCCAGCAGCTCTCATGGGGGTCCCCATGCGGAAGCTTTCTTT. This codes for CASSSHGGPHAEAFF.

The table lists this clonotype with many counts. The V call is TRBV6-1, the J call TRBJ1-5; no clear D. Germline V CDR1 and CDR2: MNHNS, SASEGT. Trimming took off 1 base at V and 0 bases at J, with 13 bases between the two ends. This CDR3 is 17 amino acids long. The CDR3 protein is CASSEDETPGSNQPQHF. DNA for the CDR3: TGTGCCAGCAGTGAAGATGAGACACCAGGTAGCAATCAGCCCCAGCATTTT.

This clonotype was detected once. The chain is built from TRBV20-1 and TRBJ1-5, with 8 bases lining up with TRBD1. The J segment lost 11 bases and the V segment lost 5 bases, leaving 8 bases of the junction unmatched. Germline V gene lookup returns CDR1 DFQATT and CDR2 SNEGSKA (reference sequence). The CDR3 extends over 12 amino acids. CDR3 amino acids: CSAETGAGTQHF. Here the CDR3 DNA reads TGCAGTGCTGAGACAGGGGCTGGGACCCAGCATTTT.

The V gene is TRBV19, the J gene TRBJ1-1; 7 nucleotides align to TRBD1. CDR3 length: 13 amino acids. V lost 8 bases to trimming and J lost 7 bases; unmatched junction nucleotides: 10. From germline, CDR1 is LNHDA and CDR2 SQIVND (reference sequence). CDR3 bases: TGTGCCAGTGGGAAAGACCGGGACAGTGAAGCTTTCTTT. This encodes CASGKDRDSEAFF. Combining the CDR3 with reference TRBV19 and TRBJ1-1 gives the whole variable domain DGGITQSPKYLFRKEGQNVTLSCEQNLNHDAMYWYRQDPGQGLRLIYYSQIVNDFQKGDIAEGYSVSREKKESFPLTVTSAQKNPTAFYLCASGKDRDSEAFFGQGTRLTVV.

The gene calls are TRBV27 and TRBJ1-1; D call uncertain. The CDR3 is made up of 15 amino acids. V lost 3 bases and J lost 7, with 18 bases in between. The germline CDR1 and CDR2 sequences are MNHEY and SMNVEV (reference sequence). The DNA for the CDR3 is TGTGCCAGCAGTTTGATGGGAGGGAGTCGACTTGAAGCTTTCTTT. Translating gives CASSLMGGSRLEAFF.

At least ten counts were recorded for this clonotype. This rearrangement joins TRBV2 to TRBJ1-6; a weak D match, TRBD1 (6 bases). Germline V gene lookup returns CDR1 SNHLY and CDR2 FYNNEI. V gave up 7 bases and J gave up 7 bases, with 11 bases separating them. This CDR3 comprises 13 residues. DNA for the CDR3: TGTGCCAGCACGGGACACTGGAATTCACCCCTCCACTTT. It is translated as CASTGHWNSPLHF.

Ten or more counts support this clonotype. J is TRBJ2-7 and V is TRBV12-3 or TRBV12-4; 9 bases align to TRBD2. This CDR3 is 14 amino acids long. Trimming cost V 3 bases and J 6 bases; bases outside gene matches: 6. The CDR3 sequence: CASSFRVSGSEQYF. The CDR3 DNA is TGTGCCAGCAGTTTCCGGGTTAGCGGGAGCGAGCAGTACTTC.

V gene TRBV6-1 combines with J gene TRBJ2-7, with D possibly being TRBD1 (6 bases). V shed 6 bases and J shed 7 bases, with 10 bases lying between them. There are 11 residues in the CDR3. Germline V gene lookup returns CDR1 MNHNS and CDR2 SASEGT. CDR3: CASRGAEEQYF. CDR3 sequence (DNA): TGTGCCAGCAGGGGGGCGGAAGAGCAGTACTTC.

A single count supports this clonotype. The chain recombines TRBV6-1 with TRBJ2-7; 8 bases map to TRBD1. Germline CDR1 MNHNS, CDR2 SASEGT. The CDR3 totals 13 residues. V shed 8 bases and J 3 bases; nucleotides not matched to a gene: 6. DNA for the CDR3: TGTGCCAGCGGAATGGACAGGGACTACGAGCAGTACTTC. Translating gives CASGMDRDYEQYF.

This clonotype appeared many times. This sequence joins TRBV28 and TRBJ1-2; D uncertain. V dropped 2 bases and J dropped 8 bases, with 12 bases sitting between them. CDR3 length equals 13 residues. Germline assignment: CDR1 MDHEN and CDR2 SYDVKM. CDR3 DNA sequence: TGTGCCAGCAGTTTAGCGACAACGGGGGGCTACACCTTC. Its translation: CASSLATTGGYTF.

This clonotype has ten or more counts. V is TRBV7-2 and J is TRBJ1-5, with D maybe TRBD1 (5 bases). This CDR3 comprises 14 residues. Germline CDR1 is SGHTA and CDR2 is FQGNSA. Trimming removed 1 base at V and 5 bases at J, with 9 bases between. The CDR3 loop reads CASSLGDGDQPQHF. The CDR3 region has the DNA TGTGCCAGCAGCTTAGGGGACGGAGATCAGCCCCAGCATTTT.

J is TRBJ1-1 and V is TRBV19; maybe TRBD1 (5 bases). V was pared by 5 bases and J by 3 bases, with 16 bases between. The CDR3 totals 15 residues. Looked up from germline, CDR1 is LNHDA and CDR2 is SQIVND (reference sequence). DNA of the CDR3: TGTGCCAGTAGTGAGTTGGAGACGGGGCACACTGAAGCTTTCTTT. As protein: CASSELETGHTEAFF.

The table lists this clonotype with many counts. The V call is TRBV28, the J call TRBJ2-5; D unresolved. Germline loops: CDR1 MDHEN, CDR2 SYDVKM. The CDR3 sequence is 15 residues long. The germline V and J ends were trimmed by 4 bases and 5 bases, with 17 bases remaining between them. The CDR3 DNA sequence: TGTGCCAGCAGTTCCAGGAGCAATTTTATGGAGACCCAGTACTTC. Its protein is CASSSRSNFMETQYF.

This clonotype was detected ten times or more. The chain has TRBV24-1 and TRBJ2-7, with TRBD1 matching over 9 bases. Germline-derived CDR1 and CDR2 are KGHDR and SFDVKD. This CDR3 region has 17 residues. V shed 4 bases and J 0 bases; nucleotides not matched to a gene: 9. CDR3 coding DNA: TGTGCCACCAGTGAGGGAAACAGGGGGCGAAGCTCCTACGAGCAGTACTTC. Translation: CATSEGNRGRSSYEQYF.

This clonotype has more than one count but fewer than ten. The gene calls are TRBV28 and TRBJ2-5; D is unresolved. Germline CDR1 MDHEN, CDR2 SYDVKM. The CDR3 consists of 14 residues. Trimming stripped 6 bases from V and 0 bases from J, with 11 bases between. Written as DNA, the CDR3 is TGTGCCAGCAGCCCCCGGTCGGACCAAGAGACCCAGTACTTC. Protein: CASSPRSDQETQYF.

This clonotype came up many times. The chain couples TRBV12-3 or TRBV12-4 to TRBJ1-1; D is unclear. V was clipped by 5 bases and J by 8 bases, with 15 bases between them. There are 13 residues in the CDR3. DNA for the CDR3: TGTGCCAGCAGTCAATTACACGGCGGGGAAGCTTTCTTT. Translation gives CASSQLHGGEAFF.

The rearrangement links TRBV28 to TRBJ2-4; D perhaps matches TRBD2 (6 bases). This CDR3 is 15 amino acids long. The V gene lost 10 bases and the J gene lost 4 bases, with 20 bases spanning the gap. Germline-derived CDR1 and CDR2 are MDHEN and SYDVKM. The CDR3 sequence is CATGNKRVGKNIQYF. As DNA, the CDR3 is TGTGCCACCGGAAACAAGCGGGTTGGGAAAAACATTCAGTACTTC.

This clonotype was counted at least ten times. The genes are TRBV15 and TRBJ2-5, with D unclear. V was trimmed by 3 bases and J by 3 bases, leaving 8 bases between them. The germline gives CDR1 LNHNV, CDR2 YYDKDF (reference sequence). The CDR3 is 13 amino acids. CDR3 DNA: TGTGCCACCAGCAGGGACGACAAAGAGACCCAGTACTTC. Translating gives CATSRDDKETQYF.

This clonotype was seen ten or more times. The chain employs TRBV20-1 and TRBJ2-7, with 10 positions matching TRBD1. J gave up 9 bases and V 1 base, and 18 bases lay outside the gene matches. Germline-derived CDR1 and CDR2 are DFQATT and SNEGSKA (reference sequence). This CDR3 comprises 17 residues. CDR3 in amino acids: CSARGGGRGQGRDGQYF. Written as DNA, the CDR3 is TGCAGTGCTAGAGGAGGGGGGAGGGGACAGGGGCGTGACGGGCAGTACTTC.

This clonotype came up many times. The chain uses TRBV27 and TRBJ1-2, with D perhaps matching TRBD1 (6 bases). The germline V gene has CDR1 MNHEY and CDR2 SMNVEV (reference sequence). V dropped 6 bases and J dropped 4 bases, with 12 bases sitting between them. CDR3 length equals 13 residues. The CDR3 nucleotides are TGTGCCAGCAGAACAGGGTTAGGCTATGGCTACACCTTC. The encoded protein is CASRTGLGYGYTF.

This clonotype was counted ten times or more. The gene calls are TRBV20-1 and TRBJ2-7; the D is unclear. V gave up 1 base and J gave up 1 base, with 11 bases separating them. Germline-derived CDR1 and CDR2 are DFQATT and SNEGSKA (reference sequence). This CDR3 has 14 amino acids. The CDR3: CSARGLHESYEQYF. The CDR3 DNA is TGCAGTGCTAGAGGACTGCACGAGTCCTACGAGCAGTACTTC.